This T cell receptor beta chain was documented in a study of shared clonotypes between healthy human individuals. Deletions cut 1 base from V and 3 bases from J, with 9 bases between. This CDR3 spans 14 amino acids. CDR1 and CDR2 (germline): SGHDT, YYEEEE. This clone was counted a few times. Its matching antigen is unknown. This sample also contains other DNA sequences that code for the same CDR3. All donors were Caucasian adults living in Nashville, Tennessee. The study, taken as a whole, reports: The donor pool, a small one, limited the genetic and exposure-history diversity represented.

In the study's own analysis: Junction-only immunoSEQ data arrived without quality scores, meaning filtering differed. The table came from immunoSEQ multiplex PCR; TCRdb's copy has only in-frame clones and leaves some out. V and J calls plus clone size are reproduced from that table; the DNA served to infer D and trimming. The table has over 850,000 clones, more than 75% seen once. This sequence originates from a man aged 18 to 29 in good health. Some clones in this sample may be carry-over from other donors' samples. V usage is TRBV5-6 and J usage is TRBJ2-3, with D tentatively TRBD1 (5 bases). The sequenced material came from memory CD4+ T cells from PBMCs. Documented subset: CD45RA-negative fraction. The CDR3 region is CASSLSQGTDTQYF. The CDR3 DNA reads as TGTGCCAGCAGCTTGTCCCAGGGAACAGATACGCAGTATTTT.